This T cell receptor (beta chain) was sequenced in a study of early T cells in non-severe SARS-CoV-2 infection. As for the study in general: Sequencing was performed on bulk RNA from unsorted whole blood, leaving chains unpaired. Overall study results and limits: Clonotype matching in VDJdb favored anti-spike CD8 responses and did not capture private and CD4 specificities.

This clonotype was recorded many times. Its antigen is unidentified. V was cut by 3 bases and J by 8 bases, with 10 bases left in between. The V gene's germline CDR1 is DFQATT and CDR2 SNEGSKA (reference sequence). There are 12 residues in the CDR3. Individual cDNA molecules were tagged with unique molecular identifiers, the study reported. One entry per CDR3 protein, called by TCRdb with MiXCR from the 5' RACE reads. This table has around 44,000 distinct CDR3 sequences, 7.7% appearing once. This TCR derives from an adult who was a healthcare worker with PCR-confirmed SARS-CoV-2 infection or an uninfected control (not recorded which). J is TRBJ1-4 and V is TRBV20-1; D is perhaps TRBD1 (5 bases). The material sequenced was whole blood. CDR3 DNA: TGCAGTGCTAGTTGGGGCATAGAAAAACTGTTTTTT. Its translation is CSASWGIEKLFF.